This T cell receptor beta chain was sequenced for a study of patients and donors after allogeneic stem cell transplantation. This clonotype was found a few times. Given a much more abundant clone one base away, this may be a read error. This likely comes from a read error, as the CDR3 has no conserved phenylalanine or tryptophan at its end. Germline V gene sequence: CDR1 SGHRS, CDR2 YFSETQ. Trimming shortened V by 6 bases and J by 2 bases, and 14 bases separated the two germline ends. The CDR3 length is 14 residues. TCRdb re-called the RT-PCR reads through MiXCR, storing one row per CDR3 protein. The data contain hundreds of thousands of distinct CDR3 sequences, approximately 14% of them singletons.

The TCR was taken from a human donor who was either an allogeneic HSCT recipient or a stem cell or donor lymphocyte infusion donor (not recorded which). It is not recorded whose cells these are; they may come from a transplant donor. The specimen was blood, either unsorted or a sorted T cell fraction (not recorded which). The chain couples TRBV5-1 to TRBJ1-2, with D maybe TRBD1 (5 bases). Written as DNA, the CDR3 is TGCGCCAGCACTGAGGCGGGGGGGAACTATGGCTACACCCTC. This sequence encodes CASTEAGGNYGYTL.